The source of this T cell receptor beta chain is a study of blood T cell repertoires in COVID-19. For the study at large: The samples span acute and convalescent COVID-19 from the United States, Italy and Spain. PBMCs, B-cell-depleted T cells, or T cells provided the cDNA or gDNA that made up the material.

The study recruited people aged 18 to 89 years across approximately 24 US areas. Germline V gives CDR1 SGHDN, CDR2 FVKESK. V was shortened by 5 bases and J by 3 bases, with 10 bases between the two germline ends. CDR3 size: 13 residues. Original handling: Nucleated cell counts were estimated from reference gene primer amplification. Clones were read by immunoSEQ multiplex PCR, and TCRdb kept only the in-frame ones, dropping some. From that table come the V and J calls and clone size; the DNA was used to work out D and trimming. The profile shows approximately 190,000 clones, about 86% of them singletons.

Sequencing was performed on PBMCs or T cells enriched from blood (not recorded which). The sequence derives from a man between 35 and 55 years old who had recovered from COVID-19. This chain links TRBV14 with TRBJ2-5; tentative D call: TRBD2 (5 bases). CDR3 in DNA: TGTGCCAGCAGCTTGTTCGGGGAAGAGACCCAGTACTTC. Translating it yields CASSLFGEETQYF.